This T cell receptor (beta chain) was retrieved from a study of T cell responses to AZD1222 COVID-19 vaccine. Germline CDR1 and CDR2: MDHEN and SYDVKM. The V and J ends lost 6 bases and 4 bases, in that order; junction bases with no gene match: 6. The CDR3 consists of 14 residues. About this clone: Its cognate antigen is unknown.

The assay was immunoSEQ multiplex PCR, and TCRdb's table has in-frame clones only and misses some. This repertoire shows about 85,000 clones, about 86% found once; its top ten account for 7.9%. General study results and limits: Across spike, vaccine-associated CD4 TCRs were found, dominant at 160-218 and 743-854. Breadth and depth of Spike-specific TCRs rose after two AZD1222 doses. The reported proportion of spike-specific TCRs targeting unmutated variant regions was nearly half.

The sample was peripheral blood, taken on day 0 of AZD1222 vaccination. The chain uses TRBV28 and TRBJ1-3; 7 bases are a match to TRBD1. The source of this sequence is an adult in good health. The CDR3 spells CASRETGVGNTIYF. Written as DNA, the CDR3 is TGTGCCAGCAGGGAAACAGGGGTCGGAAACACCATATATTTT.